These 24 T cell receptor beta chains were all obtained from the same sample, sequenced in a study of shared clonotypes between healthy human individuals. Profiling relied on immunoSEQ multiplex PCR, and the TCRdb table lists in-frame clones only, not all of them. The top ten hold 0.13% of the sample, which has just over 2,000,000 clones, about 95% seen once. Sequencing was done on a sample of naive CD4+ T cells sorted from blood. As for subset: CD45RA+ positively selected. The receptors shown here come from a man in his late teens or twenties in good health.

In the case of this clone: The identical CDR3 is also encoded by other nucleotide sequences in the sample. The chain recombines TRBV7-2 with TRBJ1-2, with D unclear. This CDR3 has 12 residues. CDR1 is SGHTA and CDR2 is FQGNSA in the germline V gene. V lost 2 bases and J 5 bases, leaving 6 bases between the germline ends. CDR3 DNA sequence: TGTGCCAGCAGCTTAAGAGGGTATGGCTACACCTTC. Translating it yields CASSLRGYGYTF. Full variable domain (outside the CDR3, taken from reference TRBV7-2 and TRBJ1-2): GAGVSQSPSNKVTEKGKDVELRCDPISGHTALYWYRQSLGQGLEFLIYFQGNSAPDKSGLPSDRFSAERTGGSVSTLTIQRTQQEDSAVYLCASSLRGYGYTFGSGTRLTVV.

As regards this clone: One end of the junction is discordant with germline, which a read error may explain. This chain uses TRBV29-1 with TRBJ1-1, with TRBD1 matching over 10 bases. The CDR3 runs to 15 residues. CDR1 SQVTM and CDR2 ANQGSEA come from the germline V gene. The CDR3 DNA sequence: TGCAGCGTCGAAGACAGGGGGCTAAAATCGACTGAAGCTTTCTTT. Translation gives CSVEDRGLKSTEAFF.

A word on this clone: This specimen includes other DNA sequences encoding the same CDR3. The genes are TRBV7-2 and TRBJ2-7, with TRBD1 identical over 7 bases. Germline V gene data show CDR1 as SGHTA and CDR2 as FQGNSA. V was pared by 5 bases and J by 2 bases, with 6 bases of the junction left unmatched. The CDR3 covers 14 residues. The CDR3 region is CASSTTGTAYEQYF. In DNA form, the CDR3 reads TGTGCCAGCAGCACTACCGGGACAGCCTACGAGCAGTACTTC.

The chain has TRBV2 and TRBJ1-2; no firm D call. The V and J ends lost 3 bases and 7 bases respectively, with 9 bases between them. Germline V gives CDR1 SNHLY, CDR2 FYNNEI. The CDR3 has 12 amino acids. The DNA for the CDR3 is TGTGCCAGCAGTGATGATAAGGGTGGCTACACCTTC. It encodes CASSDDKGGYTF. The variable domain in full, with the rest retrieved from reference TRBV2 and TRBJ1-2, is EPEVTQTPSHQVTQMGQEVILRCVPISNHLYFYWYRQILGQKVEFLVSFYNNEISEKSEIFDDQFSVERPDGSNFTLKIRSTKLEDSAMYFCASSDDKGGYTFGSGTRLTVV.

This chain joins TRBV16 and TRBJ2-7; a possible D gene is TRBD2 (5 bases). Germline V gene data show CDR1 as KGHSY and CDR2 as FQNENV. CDR3 size: 14 residues. The V end lost 0 bases, the J end lost 1 base, and 7 bases lay between the germline ends. The CDR3 DNA sequence: TGTGCCAGCAGCCAATCCCGGGGATCCTACGAGCAGTACTTC. Encoded protein: CASSQSRGSYEQYF. Full variable domain (rest looked up from reference TRBV16 and TRBJ2-7): GEEVAQTPKHLVRGEGQKAKLYCAPIKGHSYVFWYQQVLKNEFKFLISFQNENVFDETGMPKERFSAKCLPNSPCSLEIQATKLEDSAVYFCASSQSRGSYEQYFGPGTRLTVT.

V usage is TRBV7-2 and J usage is TRBJ2-1, with 8 nucleotides matching TRBD1. Germline values: CDR1 SGHTA, CDR2 FQGNSA. The CDR3 runs to 15 residues. The V segment lost 5 bases and the J segment 6 bases; nucleotides outside the gene matches: 9. This CDR3 reads CASSLDGTGGNEQFF. CDR3 DNA: TGTGCCAGCAGCCTCGACGGGACAGGAGGCAATGAGCAGTTCTTC.

V gene TRBV11-2 combines with J gene TRBJ1-1, with D maybe TRBD1 (6 bases). CDR3 size: 16 residues. CDR1 and CDR2 (germline): SGHAT, FQNNGV. Between the trimmed V and J ends, which lost 1 base and 3 bases, there was a span of 15 bases. Here the CDR3 DNA reads TGTGCCAGCAGCTTAGGTTACAGGGACGGAGACACTGAAGCTTTCTTT. It specifies CASSLGYRDGDTEAFF.

This clone was observed a few times. Within the sample, other DNA sequences also encode this same CDR3. The J gene is TRBJ2-5, the V gene TRBV5-1; D could derive from TRBD1 or TRBD2 (5 bases each). There are 11 residues in the CDR3. Per germline, CDR1 SGHRS and CDR2 YFSETQ. Trimming took off 3 bases at V and 5 bases at J, with 5 bases between the two ends. The CDR3 is CASSWGETQYF. The DNA of the CDR3 is TGCGCCAGCAGCTGGGGGGAGACCCAGTACTTC.

V and J are TRBV5-1 and TRBJ2-3; D is undetermined. V lost 4 bases to trimming and J lost 7 bases, with 13 bases between them. Germline V CDR1 and CDR2: SGHRS, YFSETQ. The CDR3 is 13 amino acids. The CDR3 region is CASSPEAAHTQYF. The CDR3 coding sequence is TGCGCCAGCAGCCCCGAAGCCGCGCATACGCAGTATTTT.

This sequence joins TRBV25-1 and TRBJ2-6; TRBD1 agrees at 7 bases. V lost 6 bases to trimming and J lost 3 bases; unmatched junction nucleotides: 5. CDR1 is MGHDK and CDR2 is SYGVNS in the germline V gene. This CDR3 region has 15 residues. The CDR3 nucleotides are TGTGCCAGCAGCAAAACAGGGGTTGGGGCCAACGTCCTGACTTTC. It codes for CASSKTGVGANVLTF.

The chain couples TRBV2 to TRBJ2-1; 11 nucleotides agree with TRBD2. The CDR3 length is 15 residues. Per germline, CDR1 SNHLY and CDR2 FYNNEI. The V gene end was trimmed by 7 bases and the J gene end by 11 bases; junction bases not matched to a gene: 13. CDR3 residues: CASNPSTSGTGQQFF. CDR3 DNA: TGTGCCAGCAACCCTTCGACTAGCGGGACTGGTCAGCAGTTCTTC.

Note on this clone: Other DNA sequences in this specimen translate into the identical CDR3. This sequence joins TRBV7-2 and TRBJ2-3; D gene uncertain. Per the germline V gene, CDR1 is SGHTA and CDR2 is FQGNSA. CDR3 length: 13 amino acids. Trimming took 1 base from V and 1 from J, leaving 3 bases between them. CDR3: CASSLDGTDTQYF. The CDR3 nucleotides read TGTGCCAGCAGCTTAGACGGCACAGATACGCAGTATTTT.

V and J are TRBV12-5 and TRBJ2-7, with D uncertain. Trimming shortened V by 2 bases and J by 2 bases, and 19 bases separated the two germline ends. Per the germline V gene, CDR1 is LGHNT and CDR2 is FRNRAP. The CDR3 sequence is 17 residues long. The CDR3 loop is CASGLWPVSYIAYEQYF. The CDR3 coding sequence is TGTGCTAGTGGTTTGTGGCCCGTGTCCTACATAGCCTACGAGCAGTACTTC.

V and J are TRBV25-1 and TRBJ1-5; 8 bases line up with TRBD1. CDR1 is MGHDK and CDR2 is SYGVNS in the germline V gene. This CDR3 comprises 13 residues. With 4 bases clipped from V and 11 bases from J, the junction kept 7 bases outside the gene matches. CDR3: CASSATGAMTQHF. In nucleotides, the CDR3 is TGTGCCAGCAGTGCGACAGGGGCGATGACCCAGCATTTT.

This clone was observed once. In DNA form, the CDR3 reads TGTGCCAGCAGCTTGCCAGGGACGCCCCAGCATTTT. As protein: CASSLPGTPQHF. V usage is TRBV5-4 and J usage is TRBJ1-5, with D possibly being TRBD1 (5 bases). The germline CDR1 and CDR2 sequences are SGHNT and YYREEE (reference sequence). V was trimmed by 1 base and J by 9 bases, leaving 8 bases between them. The length of the CDR3 is 12 residues.

The chain combines TRBV11-2 with TRBJ1-6; D uncertain. This CDR3 has 14 amino acids. V dropped 2 bases and J dropped 7 bases, with 9 bases sitting between them. Germline-derived CDR1 and CDR2 are SGHAT and FQNNGV. In DNA form, the CDR3 reads TGTGCCAGCAGCTTAAGGGTTGAGAATTCACCCCTCCACTTT. It is translated as CASSLRVENSPLHF.

The V and J genes are TRBV6-1 and TRBJ1-2, with a tentative D call TRBD1 (5 bases). CDR3 length: 13 amino acids. Germline lookup yields CDR1 MNHNS and CDR2 SASEGT. V was trimmed by 8 bases and J by 1 base, leaving 11 bases between them. DNA of the CDR3: TGTGCCAGCGCGACAGTAAATAACTATGGCTACACCTTC. Its protein product is CASATVNNYGYTF.

This sequence joins TRBV30 and TRBJ1-2; tentatively, D is TRBD1 (6 bases). CDR1 and CDR2 (germline): GTSNPN, SVGIG (reference sequence). V gave up 3 bases and J gave up 2 bases, with 19 bases separating them. This CDR3 contains 16 residues. CDR3 DNA: TGTGCCTGGAGAGAAGGGGGAAATTACCGGAACTATGGCTACACCTTC. Protein: CAWREGGNYRNYGYTF.

The gene calls are TRBV30 and TRBJ1-6; D perhaps matches TRBD1 (6 bases). The CDR3 runs 13 residues. The ends were cut back, 3 bases at V and 8 bases at J, with 11 bases in the middle. CDR1 GTSNPN and CDR2 SVGIG come from the germline V gene (reference sequence). The CDR3 coding sequence is TGTGCCTGGAGGGAGGACAGTTATTCACCCCTCCACTTT. It specifies CAWREDSYSPLHF.

The chain couples TRBV5-3 to TRBJ2-7; 8 positions match TRBD1. TRBV5-3 is assigned to the ORF class and has an uncertain function. After removal of 3 bases from V and 1 base from J, the junction contained 9 bases not matched to a gene. This CDR3 is built from 16 residues. The CDR3 is CARSYGQGPTSYEQYF. The CDR3 coding sequence is TGTGCCAGAAGCTACGGACAGGGTCCCACTTCCTACGAGCAGTACTTC.

Remarks on this clone: The junction does not match germline at one end; this may be a read error. The rearrangement joins TRBV4-1 to TRBJ1-1; 11 positions agree with TRBD1. The CDR3 length is 15 residues. Germline V CDR1 and CDR2: MGHRA, YSYEKL. Here the CDR3 DNA reads TGTGCCAGCAGCTTGGAAGGGACAGGGGGCACTGAAGCTTTCTTT. Encoded protein: CASSLEGTGGTEAFF.

CDR3 protein: CASSQEGSKQETQYF. In DNA form, the CDR3 reads TGCGCCAGCAGCCAAGAGGGCAGCAAGCAAGAGACCCAGTACTTC. The chain combines TRBV4-3 with TRBJ2-5; D remains unclear. This CDR3 is built from 15 residues. Germline loops: CDR1 LGHNA, CDR2 YSLEER. V was trimmed by 0 bases and J by 2 bases, leaving 10 bases between them.

Points on this clone: The junction and the germline gene differ at one end; a read error may be behind it. The rearrangement links TRBV5-1 to TRBJ1-1; perhaps TRBD1 as D (6 bases). Germline CDR1 reads SGHRS; CDR2 reads YFSETQ. The CDR3 is 13 amino acids. CDR3 amino acids: CATSRDTNTEAFF. CDR3 coding DNA: TGCGCCACCAGCCGGGACACCAACACTGAAGCTTTCTTT.

The gene calls are TRBV5-4 and TRBJ2-4, with a weak D call TRBD1 (5 bases). The CDR3 extends over 15 amino acids. Germline V lookup: CDR1 SGHNT, CDR2 YYREEE (reference sequence). V was pared by 4 bases and J by 0 bases, with 11 bases between. The CDR3 loop reads CASSDSVIAKNIQYF. The CDR3 DNA reads as TGTGCCAGCAGCGACAGCGTGATAGCCAAAAACATTCAGTACTTC. The full variable domain, in which reference TRBV5-4 and TRBJ2-4 provide the parts outside the CDR3, is ETGVTQSPTHLIKTRGQQVTLRCSSQSGHNTVSWYQQALGQGPQFIFQYYREEENGRGNFPPRFSGLQFPNYSSELNVNALELDDSALYLCASSDSVIAKNIQYFGAGTRLSVL.